This entry is about one TCR beta chain. Its antigen is as yet unknown. The source of the sample is a study of T cell responses to AZD1222 COVID-19 vaccine. Whole-study results and caveats: Following two doses of AZD1222, Spike-specific TCR breadth and depth rose.

Only in-frame clones appear in the TCRdb table, and some are missing; sequencing was by immunoSEQ multiplex PCR. The table has 120,000 to 150,000 clones, 82% seen once. Sequences were derived from peripheral blood, sampled on day 0 of MenACWY control vaccination. The sequence was obtained from an adult in good health.

CDR3: CASRLGVVNTEAFF. The CDR3 coding sequence is TGTGCCAGTAGACTCGGCGTGGTGAACACTGAAGCTTTCTTT. J is TRBJ1-1 and V is TRBV19; no clear D gene. CDR3 length: 14 residues. Germline V gene data show CDR1 as LNHDA and CDR2 as SQIVND (reference sequence). V shed 6 bases and J shed 0 bases, with 11 bases lying between them. The full variable domain, with the rest looked up from reference TRBV19 and TRBJ1-1, is DGGITQSPKYLFRKEGQNVTLSCEQNLNHDAMYWYRQDPGQGLRLIYYSQIVNDFQKGDIAEGYSVSREKKESFPLTVTSAQKNPTAFYLCASRLGVVNTEAFFGQGTRLTVV.